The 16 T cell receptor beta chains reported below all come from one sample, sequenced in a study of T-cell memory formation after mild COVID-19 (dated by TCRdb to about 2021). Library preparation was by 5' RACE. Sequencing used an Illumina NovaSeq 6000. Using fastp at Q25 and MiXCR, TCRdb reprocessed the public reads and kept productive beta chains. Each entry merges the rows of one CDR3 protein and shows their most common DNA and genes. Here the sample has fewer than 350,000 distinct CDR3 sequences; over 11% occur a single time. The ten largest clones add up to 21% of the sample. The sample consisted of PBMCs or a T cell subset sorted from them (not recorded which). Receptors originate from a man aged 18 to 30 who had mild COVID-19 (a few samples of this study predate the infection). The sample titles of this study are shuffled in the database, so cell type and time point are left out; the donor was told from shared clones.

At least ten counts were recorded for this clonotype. CDR3 in amino acids: CAISDVGTDVYGYTF. CDR3 nucleotides: TGTGCCATCAGTGATGTTGGGACAGATGTCTATGGCTACACCTTC. The chain couples TRBV10-3 to TRBJ1-2, with 7 bases matching TRBD1. The germline gives CDR1 ENHRY, CDR2 SYGVKD. The CDR3 has 15 amino acids. Trimming removed 3 bases from V and 4 bases from J; junction bases left unmatched: 8.

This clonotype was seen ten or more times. The CDR3 region is CSAVPAGDGETQYF. In DNA, the CDR3 is TGCAGCGCCGTACCAGCGGGGGATGGGGAGACCCAGTACTTC. The genes are TRBV29-1 and TRBJ2-5; 8 bases are a match to TRBD2. CDR3 length equals 14 residues. CDR1 is SQVTM, CDR2 ANQGSEA, per germline. The V gene end was trimmed by 7 bases and the J gene end by 5 bases; junction bases not matched to a gene: 12.

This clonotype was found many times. Written as DNA, the CDR3 is TGTGCCAGCAGTGACGGGACAGGGGAAAAACTGTTTTTT. Amino acids: CASSDGTGEKLFF. This chain joins TRBV2 and TRBJ1-4; TRBD1 agrees at 9 bases. The CDR3 consists of 13 residues. CDR1 is SNHLY, CDR2 FYNNEI, per germline. Unmatched junction bases numbered 1, after V lost 3 bases and J lost 8 bases. Variable domain in full (rest from reference TRBV2 and TRBJ1-4): EPEVTQTPSHQVTQMGQEVILRCVPISNHLYFYWYRQILGQKVEFLVSFYNNEISEKSEIFDDQFSVERPDGSNFTLKIRSTKLEDSAMYFCASSDGTGEKLFFGSGTQLSVL.

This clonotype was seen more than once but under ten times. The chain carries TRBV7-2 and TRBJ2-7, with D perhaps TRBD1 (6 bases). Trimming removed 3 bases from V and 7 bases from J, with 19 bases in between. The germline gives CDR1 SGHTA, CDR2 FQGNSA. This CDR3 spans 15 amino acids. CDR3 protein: CASSFGRGETGEQYF. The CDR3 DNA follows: TGTGCCAGCAGCTTCGGCAGGGGCGAAACGGGTGAGCAGTACTTC.

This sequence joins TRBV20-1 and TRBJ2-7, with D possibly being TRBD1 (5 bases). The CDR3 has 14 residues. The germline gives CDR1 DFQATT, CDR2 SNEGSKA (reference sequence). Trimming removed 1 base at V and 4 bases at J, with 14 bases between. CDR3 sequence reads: CSARAAGKGYEQYF. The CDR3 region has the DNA TGCAGTGCTAGAGCCGCAGGGAAGGGGTACGAGCAGTACTTC.

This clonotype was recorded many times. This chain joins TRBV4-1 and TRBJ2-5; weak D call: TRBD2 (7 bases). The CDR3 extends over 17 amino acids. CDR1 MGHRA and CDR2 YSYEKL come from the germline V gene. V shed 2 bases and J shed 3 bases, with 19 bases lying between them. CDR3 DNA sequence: TGCGCCAGCAGCCAATTGCCACCCTGGGGGGGCGAAGAGACCCAGTACTTC. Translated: CASSQLPPWGGEETQYF.

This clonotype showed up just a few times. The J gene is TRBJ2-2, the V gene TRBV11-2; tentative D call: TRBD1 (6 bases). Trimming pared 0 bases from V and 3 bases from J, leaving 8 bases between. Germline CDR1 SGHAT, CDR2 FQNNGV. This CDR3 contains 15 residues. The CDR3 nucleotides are TGTGCCAGCAGCTTAGAGGGGGCGTACACCGGGGAGCTGTTTTTT. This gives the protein CASSLEGAYTGELFF.

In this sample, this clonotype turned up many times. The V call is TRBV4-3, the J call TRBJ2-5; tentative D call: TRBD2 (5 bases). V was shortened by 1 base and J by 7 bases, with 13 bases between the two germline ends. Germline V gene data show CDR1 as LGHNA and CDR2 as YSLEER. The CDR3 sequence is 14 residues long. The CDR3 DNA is TGCGCCAGCAGCCAAGGGAGGACCCGCGGGACCCAGTACTTC. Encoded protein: CASSQGRTRGTQYF.

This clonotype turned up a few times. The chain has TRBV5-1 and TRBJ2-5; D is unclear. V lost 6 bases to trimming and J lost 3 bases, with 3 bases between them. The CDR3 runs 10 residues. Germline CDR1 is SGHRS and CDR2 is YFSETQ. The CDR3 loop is CASMKETQYF. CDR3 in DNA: TGCGCCAGCATGAAAGAGACCCAGTACTTC.

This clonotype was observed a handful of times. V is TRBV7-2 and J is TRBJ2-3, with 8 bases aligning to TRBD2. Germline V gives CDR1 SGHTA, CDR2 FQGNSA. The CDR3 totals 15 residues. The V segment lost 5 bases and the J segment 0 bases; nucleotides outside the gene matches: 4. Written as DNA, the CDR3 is TGTGCCAGCAGCCGCGGGGGGCCGAGCACAGATACGCAGTATTTT. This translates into CASSRGGPSTDTQYF.

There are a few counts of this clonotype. The chain's CDR3 is CASSTAGSQETQYF. The CDR3 nucleotides read TGCGCCAGCAGTACCGCAGGGAGTCAAGAGACCCAGTACTTC. The genes are TRBV5-1 and TRBJ2-5, with D perhaps matching TRBD1 or TRBD2 (5 bases each). Germline V gene data show CDR1 as SGHRS and CDR2 as YFSETQ. The CDR3 loop spans 14 amino acids. V gave up 5 bases and J gave up 2 bases, with 13 bases separating them.

DNA of the CDR3: TGTGCCATCAGTCTGTCGGACGGTCAGCCCCAGCATTTT. It encodes CAISLSDGQPQHF. The V and J genes are TRBV10-3 and TRBJ1-5; D remains ambiguous. This CDR3 region has 13 residues. Trimming took 5 bases from V and 6 from J, leaving 11 bases between them. CDR1 and CDR2 (germline): ENHRY, SYGVKD.

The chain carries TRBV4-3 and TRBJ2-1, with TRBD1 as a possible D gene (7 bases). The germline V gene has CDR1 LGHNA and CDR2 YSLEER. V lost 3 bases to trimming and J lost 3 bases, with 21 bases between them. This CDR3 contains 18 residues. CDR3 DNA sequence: TGCGCCAGCAGCCACTCGAGGCCCGGGACAGCGGGCTACAATGAGCAGTTCTTC. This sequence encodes CASSHSRPGTAGYNEQFF.

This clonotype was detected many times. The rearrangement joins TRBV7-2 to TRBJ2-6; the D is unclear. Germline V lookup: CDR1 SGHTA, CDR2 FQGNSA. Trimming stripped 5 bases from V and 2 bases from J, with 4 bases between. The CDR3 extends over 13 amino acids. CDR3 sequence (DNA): TGTGCCAGCAGCCGCGCTGGGGCCAACGTCCTGACTTTC. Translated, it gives CASSRAGANVLTF.

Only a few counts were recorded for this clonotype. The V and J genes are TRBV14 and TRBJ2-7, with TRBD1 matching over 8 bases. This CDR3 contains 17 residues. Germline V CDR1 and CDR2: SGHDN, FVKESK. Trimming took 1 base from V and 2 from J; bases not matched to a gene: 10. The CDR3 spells CASSQGPTGALPYEQYF. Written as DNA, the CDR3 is TGTGCCAGCAGCCAAGGTCCGACAGGGGCCTTACCCTACGAGCAGTACTTC.

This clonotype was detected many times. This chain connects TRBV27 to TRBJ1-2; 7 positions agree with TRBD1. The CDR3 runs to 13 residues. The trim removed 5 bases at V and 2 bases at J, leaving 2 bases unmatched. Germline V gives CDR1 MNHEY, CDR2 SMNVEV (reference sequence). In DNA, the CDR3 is TGTGCCAGCAGTCAACAGGGGAACTATGGCTACACCTTC. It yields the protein CASSQQGNYGYTF.